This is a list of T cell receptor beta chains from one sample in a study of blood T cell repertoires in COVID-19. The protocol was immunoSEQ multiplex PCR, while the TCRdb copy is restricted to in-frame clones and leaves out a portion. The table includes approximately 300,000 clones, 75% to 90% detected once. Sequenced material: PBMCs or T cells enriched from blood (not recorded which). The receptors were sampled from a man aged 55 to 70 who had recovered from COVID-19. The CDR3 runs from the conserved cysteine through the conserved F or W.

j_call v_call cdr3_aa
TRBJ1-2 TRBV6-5 CASKRQAYGYTF
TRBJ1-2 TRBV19 CASSIERESNYGYTF
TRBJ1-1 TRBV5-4 CASSPGGWQGGNTEAFF
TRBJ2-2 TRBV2 CASSVERNTGELFF
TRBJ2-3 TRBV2 CASSEETDTQYF
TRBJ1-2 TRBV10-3 CAISESDRGPAGYTF
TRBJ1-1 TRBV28 CASSLATGGNEAFF
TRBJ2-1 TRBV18 CASSPLARDLGEQFF
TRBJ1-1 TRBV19 CASSPQTGGYTEAFF
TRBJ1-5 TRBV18 CASSPERKGAHSNQPQHF
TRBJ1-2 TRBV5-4 CASSLDRGGGYTF
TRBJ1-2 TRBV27 CASPFTRERTGHYGYTF
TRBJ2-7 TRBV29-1 CSAGHPDSYEQYF
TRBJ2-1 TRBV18 CASSPPRQGNYNEQFF
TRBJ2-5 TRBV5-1 CASSVNPSGQETQYF
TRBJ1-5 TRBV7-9 CASSSPGGMHQPQHF